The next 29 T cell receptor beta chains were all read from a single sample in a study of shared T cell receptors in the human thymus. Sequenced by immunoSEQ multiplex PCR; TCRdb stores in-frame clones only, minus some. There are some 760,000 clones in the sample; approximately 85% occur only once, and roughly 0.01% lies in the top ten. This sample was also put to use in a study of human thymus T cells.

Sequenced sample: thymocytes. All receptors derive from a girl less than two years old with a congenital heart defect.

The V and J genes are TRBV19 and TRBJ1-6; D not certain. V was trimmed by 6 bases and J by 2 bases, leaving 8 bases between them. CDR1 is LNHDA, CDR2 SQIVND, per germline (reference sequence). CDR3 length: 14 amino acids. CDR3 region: CASRRWAYNSPLHF. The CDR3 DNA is TGTGCCAGTAGGCGGTGGGCCTATAATTCACCCCTCCACTTT.

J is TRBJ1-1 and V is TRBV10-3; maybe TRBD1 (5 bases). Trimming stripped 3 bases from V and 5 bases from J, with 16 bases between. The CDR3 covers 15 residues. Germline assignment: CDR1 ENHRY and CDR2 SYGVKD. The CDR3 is CAISENGRVGTEAFF. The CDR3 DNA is TGTGCCATCAGTGAAAATGGCAGGGTCGGGACTGAAGCTTTCTTT.

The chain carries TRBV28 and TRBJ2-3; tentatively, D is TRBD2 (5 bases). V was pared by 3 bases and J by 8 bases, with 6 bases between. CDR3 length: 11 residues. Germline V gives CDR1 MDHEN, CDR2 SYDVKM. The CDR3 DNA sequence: TGTGCCAGCAGTTTTCGGGGTACGCAGTATTTT. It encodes CASSFRGTQYF.

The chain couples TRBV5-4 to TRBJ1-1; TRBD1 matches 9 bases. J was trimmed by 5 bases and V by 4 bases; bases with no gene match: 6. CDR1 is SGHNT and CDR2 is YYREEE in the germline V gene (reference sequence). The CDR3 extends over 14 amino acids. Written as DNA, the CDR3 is TGTGCCAGCAGCCTGACGGGACAGGGAACTGAAGCTTTCTTT. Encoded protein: CASSLTGQGTEAFF.

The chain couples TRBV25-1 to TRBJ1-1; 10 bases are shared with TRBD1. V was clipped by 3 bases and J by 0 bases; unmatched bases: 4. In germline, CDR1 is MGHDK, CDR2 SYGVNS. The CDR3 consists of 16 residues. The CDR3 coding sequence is TGTGCCAGCAGTGACACGACAGGGGGCTTGAACACTGAAGCTTTCTTT. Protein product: CASSDTTGGLNTEAFF.

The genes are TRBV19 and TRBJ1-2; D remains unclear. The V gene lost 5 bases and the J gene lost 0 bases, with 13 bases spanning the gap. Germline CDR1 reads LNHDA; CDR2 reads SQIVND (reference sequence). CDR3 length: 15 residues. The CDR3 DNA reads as TGTGCCAGTAGTTCCGAGGGAATAGCTAACTATGGCTACACCTTC. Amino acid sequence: CASSSEGIANYGYTF.

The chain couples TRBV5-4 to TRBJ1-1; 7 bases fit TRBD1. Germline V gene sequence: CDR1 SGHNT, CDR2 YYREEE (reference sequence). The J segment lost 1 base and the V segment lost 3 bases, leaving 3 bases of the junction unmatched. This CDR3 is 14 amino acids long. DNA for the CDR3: TGTGCCAGCAGCTCAGACAGGGAGAACACTGAAGCTTTCTTT. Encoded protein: CASSSDRENTEAFF.

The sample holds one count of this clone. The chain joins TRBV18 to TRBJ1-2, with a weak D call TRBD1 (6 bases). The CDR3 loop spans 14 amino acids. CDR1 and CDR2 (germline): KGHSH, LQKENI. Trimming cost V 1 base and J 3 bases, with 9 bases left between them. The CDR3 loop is CASSPRGPDYGYTF. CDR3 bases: TGTGCCAGCTCACCACGGGGGCCAGACTATGGCTACACCTTC.

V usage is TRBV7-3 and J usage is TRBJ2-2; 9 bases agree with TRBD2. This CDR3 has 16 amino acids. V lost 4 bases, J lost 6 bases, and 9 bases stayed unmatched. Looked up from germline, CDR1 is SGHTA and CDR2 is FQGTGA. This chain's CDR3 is CASSSLAGEGAGELFF. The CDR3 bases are TGTGCCAGCAGCTCCTTAGCGGGGGAAGGCGCCGGGGAGCTGTTTTTT.

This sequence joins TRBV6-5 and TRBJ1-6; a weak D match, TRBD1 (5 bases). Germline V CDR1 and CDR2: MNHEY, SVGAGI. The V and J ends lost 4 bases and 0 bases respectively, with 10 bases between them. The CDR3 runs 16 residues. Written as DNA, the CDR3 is TGTGCCAGCAGTTCACGGGGGAGCTCCTATAATTCACCCCTCCACTTT. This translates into CASSSRGSSYNSPLHF.

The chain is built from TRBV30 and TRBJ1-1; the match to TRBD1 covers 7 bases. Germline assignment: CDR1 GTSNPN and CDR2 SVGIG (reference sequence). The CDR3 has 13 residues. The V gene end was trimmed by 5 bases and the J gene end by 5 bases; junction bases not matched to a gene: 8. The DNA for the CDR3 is TGTGCCTGGGCCGACAGGGAGAGGACTGAAGCTTTCTTT. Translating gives CAWADRERTEAFF.

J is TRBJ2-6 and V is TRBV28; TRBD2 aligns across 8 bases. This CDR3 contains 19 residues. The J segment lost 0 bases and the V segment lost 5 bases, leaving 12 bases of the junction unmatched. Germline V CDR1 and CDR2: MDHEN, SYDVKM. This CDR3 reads CASSPPSGGLSSGANVLTF. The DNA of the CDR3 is TGTGCCAGCAGTCCCCCGAGCGGGGGCCTTTCCTCTGGGGCCAACGTCCTGACTTTC.

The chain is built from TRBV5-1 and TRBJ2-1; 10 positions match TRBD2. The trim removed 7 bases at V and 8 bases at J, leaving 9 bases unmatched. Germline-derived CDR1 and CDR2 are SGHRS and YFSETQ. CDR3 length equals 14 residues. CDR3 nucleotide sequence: TGCGCCAGCCGGACGAGCGGGGGGGCTGATGAGCAGTTCTTC. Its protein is CASRTSGGADEQFF.

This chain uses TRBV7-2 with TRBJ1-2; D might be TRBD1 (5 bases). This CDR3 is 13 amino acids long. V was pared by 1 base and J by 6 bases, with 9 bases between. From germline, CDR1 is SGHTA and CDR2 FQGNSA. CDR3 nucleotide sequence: TGTGCCAGCAGCTTAGTTTCAGGGAATGGCTACACCTTC. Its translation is CASSLVSGNGYTF.

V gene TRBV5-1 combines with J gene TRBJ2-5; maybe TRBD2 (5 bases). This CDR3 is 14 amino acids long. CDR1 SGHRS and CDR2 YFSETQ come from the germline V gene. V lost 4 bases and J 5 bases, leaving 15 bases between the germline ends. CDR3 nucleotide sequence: TGCGCCAGCAGCCCCTTTGCGGGTGGGGAGACCCAGTACTTC. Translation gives CASSPFAGGETQYF. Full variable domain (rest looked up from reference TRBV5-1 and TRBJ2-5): KAGVTQTPRYLIKTRGQQVTLSCSPISGHRSVSWYQQTPGQGLQFLFEYFSETQRNKGNFPGRFSGRQFSNSRSEMNVSTLELGDSALYLCASSPFAGGETQYFGPGTRLLVL.

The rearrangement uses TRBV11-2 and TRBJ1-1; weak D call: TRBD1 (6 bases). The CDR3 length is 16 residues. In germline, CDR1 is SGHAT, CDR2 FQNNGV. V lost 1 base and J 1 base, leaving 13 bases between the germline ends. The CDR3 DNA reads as TGTGCCAGCAGCTTAGGGGGCTCACAGGGGAACACTGAAGCTTTCTTT. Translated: CASSLGGSQGNTEAFF.

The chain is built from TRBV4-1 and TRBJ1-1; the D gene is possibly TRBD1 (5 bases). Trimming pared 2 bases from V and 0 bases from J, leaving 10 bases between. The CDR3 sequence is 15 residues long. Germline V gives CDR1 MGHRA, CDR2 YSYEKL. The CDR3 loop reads CASSQQGGLNTEAFF. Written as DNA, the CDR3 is TGCGCCAGCAGCCAACAGGGTGGTTTGAACACTGAAGCTTTCTTT.

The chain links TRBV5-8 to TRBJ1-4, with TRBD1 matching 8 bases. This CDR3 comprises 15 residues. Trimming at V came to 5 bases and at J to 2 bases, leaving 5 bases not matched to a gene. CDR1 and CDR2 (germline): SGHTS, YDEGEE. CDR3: CASRQRTGTNEKLFF. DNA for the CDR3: TGTGCCAGCAGGCAAAGGACAGGGACTAATGAAAAACTGTTTTTT.

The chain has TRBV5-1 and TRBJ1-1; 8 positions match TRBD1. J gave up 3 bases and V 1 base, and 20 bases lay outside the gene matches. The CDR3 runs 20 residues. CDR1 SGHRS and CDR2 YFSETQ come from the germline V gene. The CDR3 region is CASSLSETGERRWKDTEAFF. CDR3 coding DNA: TGCGCCAGCAGCTTGTCTGAGACAGGGGAGAGGAGGTGGAAGGACACTGAAGCTTTCTTT.

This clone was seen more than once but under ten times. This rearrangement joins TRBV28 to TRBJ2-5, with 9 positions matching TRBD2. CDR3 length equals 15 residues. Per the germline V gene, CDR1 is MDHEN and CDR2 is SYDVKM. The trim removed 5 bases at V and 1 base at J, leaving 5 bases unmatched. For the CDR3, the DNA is TGTGCCAGCAGTCCTAGCGGGGAGCCCCAAGAGACCCAGTACTTC. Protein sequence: CASSPSGEPQETQYF. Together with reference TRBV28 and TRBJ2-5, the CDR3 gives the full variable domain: DVKVTQSSRYLVKRTGEKVFLECVQDMDHENMFWYRQDPGLGLRLIYFSYDVKMKEKGDIPEGYSVSREKKERFSLILESASTNQTSMYLCASSPSGEPQETQYFGPGTRLLVL.

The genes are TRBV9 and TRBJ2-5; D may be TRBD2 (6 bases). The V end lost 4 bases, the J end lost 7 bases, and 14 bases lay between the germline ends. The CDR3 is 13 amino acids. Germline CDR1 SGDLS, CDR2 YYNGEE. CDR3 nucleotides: TGTGCCAGCAGCTCGGGACCCGGGGGGACCCAGTACTTC. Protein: CASSSGPGGTQYF.

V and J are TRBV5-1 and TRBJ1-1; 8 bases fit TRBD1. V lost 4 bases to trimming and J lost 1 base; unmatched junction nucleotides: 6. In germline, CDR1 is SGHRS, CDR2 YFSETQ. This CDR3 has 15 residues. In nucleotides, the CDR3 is TGCGCCAGCAGCGTCGTGGACAGGGAGAACACTGAAGCTTTCTTT. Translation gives CASSVVDRENTEAFF.

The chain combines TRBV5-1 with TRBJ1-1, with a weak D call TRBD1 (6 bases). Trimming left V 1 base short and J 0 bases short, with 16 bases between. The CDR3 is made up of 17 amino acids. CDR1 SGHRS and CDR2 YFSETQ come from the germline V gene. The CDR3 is CASSLTGRRWVNTEAFF. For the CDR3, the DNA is TGCGCCAGCAGCTTGACAGGGCGAAGGTGGGTGAACACTGAAGCTTTCTTT.

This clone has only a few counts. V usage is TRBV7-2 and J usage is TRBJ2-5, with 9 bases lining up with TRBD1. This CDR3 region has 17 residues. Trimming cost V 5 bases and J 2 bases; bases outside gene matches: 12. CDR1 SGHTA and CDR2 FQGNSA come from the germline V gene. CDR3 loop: CASSHRQGGGLQETQYF. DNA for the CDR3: TGTGCCAGCAGCCACCGACAGGGGGGAGGTCTTCAAGAGACCCAGTACTTC.

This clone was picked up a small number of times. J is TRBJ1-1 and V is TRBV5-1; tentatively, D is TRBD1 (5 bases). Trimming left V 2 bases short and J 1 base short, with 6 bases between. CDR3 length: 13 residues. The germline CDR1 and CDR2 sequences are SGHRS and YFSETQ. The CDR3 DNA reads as TGCGCCAGCAGCTTCGGGGGGAACACTGAAGCTTTCTTT. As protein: CASSFGGNTEAFF. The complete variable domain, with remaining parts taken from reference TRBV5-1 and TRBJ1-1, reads KAGVTQTPRYLIKTRGQQVTLSCSPISGHRSVSWYQQTPGQGLQFLFEYFSETQRNKGNFPGRFSGRQFSNSRSEMNVSTLELGDSALYLCASSFGGNTEAFFGQGTRLTVV.

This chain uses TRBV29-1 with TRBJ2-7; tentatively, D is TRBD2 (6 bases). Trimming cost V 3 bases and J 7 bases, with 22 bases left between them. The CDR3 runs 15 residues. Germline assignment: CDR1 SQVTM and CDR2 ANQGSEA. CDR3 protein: CSVDLRGPGVWEQYF. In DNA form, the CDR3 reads TGCAGCGTTGATCTTAGGGGACCGGGAGTGTGGGAGCAGTACTTC.

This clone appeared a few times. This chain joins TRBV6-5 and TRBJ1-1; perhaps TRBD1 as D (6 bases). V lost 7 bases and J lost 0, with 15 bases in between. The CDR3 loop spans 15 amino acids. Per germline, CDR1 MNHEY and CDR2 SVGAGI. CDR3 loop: CASTLSRGMNTEAFF. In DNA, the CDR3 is TGTGCCAGCACCCTAAGCAGGGGAATGAACACTGAAGCTTTCTTT.

The CDR3 here is CASSPTGKIETQYF. The CDR3 nucleotides read TGTGCCAGCAGCCCCACAGGGAAAATAGAGACCCAGTACTTC. This chain connects TRBV6-6 to TRBJ2-5, with a weak D call TRBD1 (6 bases). Germline loops: CDR1 MNHNY, CDR2 SVGAGI (reference sequence). The length of the CDR3 is 14 residues. V lost 6 bases and J lost 4, with 15 bases in between.

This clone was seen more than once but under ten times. CDR3 sequence reads: CASSHTPDYYEQYF. The CDR3, as DNA: TGTGCCAGCAGCCACACCCCAGACTACTACGAGCAGTACTTC. This chain uses TRBV27 with TRBJ2-7, with a weak D call TRBD2 (5 bases). Trimming pared 6 bases from V and 3 bases from J, leaving 15 bases between. The CDR3 is 14 amino acids. CDR1 and CDR2 from the germline V gene are MNHEY and SMNVEV (reference sequence).